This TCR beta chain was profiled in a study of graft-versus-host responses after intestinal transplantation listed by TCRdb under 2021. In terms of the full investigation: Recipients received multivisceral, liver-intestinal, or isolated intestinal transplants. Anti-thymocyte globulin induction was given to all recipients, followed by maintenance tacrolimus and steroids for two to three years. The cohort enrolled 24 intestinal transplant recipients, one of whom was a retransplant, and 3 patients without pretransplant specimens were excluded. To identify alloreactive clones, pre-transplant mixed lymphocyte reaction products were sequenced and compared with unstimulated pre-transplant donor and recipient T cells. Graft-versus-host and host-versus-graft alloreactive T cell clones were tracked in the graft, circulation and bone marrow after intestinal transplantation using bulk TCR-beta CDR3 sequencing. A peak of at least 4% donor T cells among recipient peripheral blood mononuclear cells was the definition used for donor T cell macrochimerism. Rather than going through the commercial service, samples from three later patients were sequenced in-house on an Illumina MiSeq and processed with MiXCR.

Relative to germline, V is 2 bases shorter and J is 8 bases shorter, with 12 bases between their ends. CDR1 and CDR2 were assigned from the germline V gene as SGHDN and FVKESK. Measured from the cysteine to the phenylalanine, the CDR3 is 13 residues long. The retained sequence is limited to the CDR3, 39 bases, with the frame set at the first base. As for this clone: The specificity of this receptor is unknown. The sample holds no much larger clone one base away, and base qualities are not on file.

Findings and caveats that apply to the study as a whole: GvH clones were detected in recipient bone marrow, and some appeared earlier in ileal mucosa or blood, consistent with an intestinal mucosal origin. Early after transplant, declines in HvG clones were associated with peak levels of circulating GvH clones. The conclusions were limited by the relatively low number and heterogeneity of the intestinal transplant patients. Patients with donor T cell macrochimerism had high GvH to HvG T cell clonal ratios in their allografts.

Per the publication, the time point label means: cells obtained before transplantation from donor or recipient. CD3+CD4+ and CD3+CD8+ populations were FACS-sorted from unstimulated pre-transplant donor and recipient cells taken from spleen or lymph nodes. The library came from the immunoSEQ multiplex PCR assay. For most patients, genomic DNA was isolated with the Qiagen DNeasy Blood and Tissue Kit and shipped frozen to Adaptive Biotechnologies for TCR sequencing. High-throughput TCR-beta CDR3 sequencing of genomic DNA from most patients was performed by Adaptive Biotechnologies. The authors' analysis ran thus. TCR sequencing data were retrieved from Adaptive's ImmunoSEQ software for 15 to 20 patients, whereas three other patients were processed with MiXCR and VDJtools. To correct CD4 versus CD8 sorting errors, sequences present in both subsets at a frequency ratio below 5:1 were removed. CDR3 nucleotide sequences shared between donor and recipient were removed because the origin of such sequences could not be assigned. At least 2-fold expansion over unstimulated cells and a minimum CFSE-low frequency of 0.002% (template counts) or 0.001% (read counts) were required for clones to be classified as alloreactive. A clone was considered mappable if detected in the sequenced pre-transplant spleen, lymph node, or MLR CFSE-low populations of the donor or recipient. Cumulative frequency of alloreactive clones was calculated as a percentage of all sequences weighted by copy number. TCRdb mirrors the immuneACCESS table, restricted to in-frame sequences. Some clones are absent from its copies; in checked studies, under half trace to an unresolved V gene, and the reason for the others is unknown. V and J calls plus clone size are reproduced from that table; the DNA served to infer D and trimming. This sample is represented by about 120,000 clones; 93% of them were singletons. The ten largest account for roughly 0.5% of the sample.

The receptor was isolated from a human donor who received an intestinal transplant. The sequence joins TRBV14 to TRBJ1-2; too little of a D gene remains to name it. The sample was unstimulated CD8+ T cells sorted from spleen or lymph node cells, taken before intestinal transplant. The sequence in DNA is TGTGCCAGCAGCCAATCTGTGCTGGGGGGCTACACCTTC. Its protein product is CASSQSVLGGYTF.